These 11 T cell receptor beta chains were all obtained from the same sample, sequenced in a study of cytomegalovirus exposure and HLA in healthy donors. PCR was performed using 60 Vbeta and 13 Jbeta primers. The repertoire was sequenced with immunoSEQ multiplex PCR; TCRdb's copy has only in-frame clones and lacks some. The table shows 200,000 to 250,000 clones, with about 74% occurring only once. The sequencing input was PBMCs. These receptors were collected from a woman in her twenties or thirties in good health and CMV-seronegative.

V is TRBV5-4 and J is TRBJ1-2, with no clear D. Trimming left V 4 bases short and J 4 bases short, with 11 bases between. The CDR3 has 13 amino acids. Germline V gene sequence: CDR1 SGHNT, CDR2 YYREEE (reference sequence). The CDR3 bases are TGTGCCAGCAGCCCCAGCGCCAGCTATGGCTACACCTTC. This codes for CASSPSASYGYTF.

The CDR3 DNA reads TGTGCCAGCAGCTCAGGGACAGGGCGGGTGAACACTGAAGCTTTCTTT. Its protein product is CASSSGTGRVNTEAFF. The genes are TRBV9 and TRBJ1-1, with 9 bases identical to TRBD1. CDR1 is SGDLS, CDR2 YYNGEE, per germline. J lost 0 bases, V lost 4 bases, and 7 bases had no gene match. CDR3 length: 16 amino acids.

The J gene is TRBJ1-2, the V gene TRBV2; 9 bases map to TRBD1. The CDR3 is made up of 15 amino acids. The germline CDR1 and CDR2 sequences are SNHLY and FYNNEI. The V and J ends lost 2 bases and 5 bases, in that order; junction bases with no gene match: 6. This chain's CDR3 is CASSEQGQGNYGYTF. DNA of the CDR3: TGTGCCAGCAGTGAACAGGGACAGGGAAATTATGGCTACACCTTC.

CDR3 region: CASSTAAGPSYNEQFF. The DNA for the CDR3 is TGCGCCAGCAGTACCGCAGCGGGGCCCTCCTACAATGAGCAGTTCTTC. The genes are TRBV10-2 and TRBJ2-1, with TRBD2 matching over 7 bases. CDR1 WSHSY and CDR2 SAAADI come from the germline V gene. The CDR3 has 16 residues. With V trimmed by 5 bases and J by 0 bases, 7 bases remained unmatched.

This chain joins TRBV27 and TRBJ2-1; 10 bases fit TRBD2. V shed 3 bases, J shed 5 bases, and the junction held 4 bases outside the gene matches. This CDR3 is built from 15 residues. Looked up from germline, CDR1 is MNHEY and CDR2 is SMNVEV (reference sequence). CDR3 amino acids: CASSLGLAGDNEQFF. Written as DNA, the CDR3 is TGTGCCAGCAGTTTGGGGCTAGCGGGGGACAATGAGCAGTTCTTC.

CDR3 amino acids: CAWTGGFYNEQFF. CDR3 nucleotide sequence: TGTGCCTGGACAGGGGGCTTTTACAATGAGCAGTTCTTC. V gene TRBV30 combines with J gene TRBJ2-1; 8 bases line up with TRBD1. Germline CDR1 is GTSNPN and CDR2 is SVGIG (reference sequence). The V and J ends lost 4 bases and 4 bases, in that order; junction bases with no gene match: 3. The CDR3 loop spans 13 amino acids.

The rearrangement uses TRBV6-1 and TRBJ2-2; D perhaps matches TRBD1 (6 bases). This CDR3 comprises 14 residues. Germline lookup yields CDR1 MNHNS and CDR2 SASEGT. V shed 6 bases and J shed 8 bases, with 16 bases lying between them. The CDR3 DNA reads TGTGCCAGCAGCCACAGGGAAAGTAGGGGGGAGCTGTTTTTT. Translated, it gives CASSHRESRGELFF.

The V gene is TRBV5-1, the J gene TRBJ1-1; D is perhaps TRBD1 (6 bases). V shed 0 bases and J shed 3 bases, with 15 bases lying between them. Germline-derived CDR1 and CDR2 are SGHRS and YFSETQ. There are 16 residues in the CDR3. This CDR3 reads CASSLAGVGAYTEAFF. The CDR3 bases are TGCGCCAGCAGCTTGGCCGGGGTGGGGGCGTACACTGAAGCTTTCTTT.

The rearrangement uses TRBV10-3 and TRBJ2-7, with D maybe TRBD2 (5 bases). In germline, CDR1 is ENHRY, CDR2 SYGVKD. Trimming took off 10 bases at V and 1 base at J, with 26 bases between the two ends. The CDR3 has 17 amino acids. In DNA form, the CDR3 reads TGTGCCAGTGCAACAAGGGAGACGGGTAAGTCGTCCTACGAGCAGTACTTC. As protein: CASATRETGKSSYEQYF.

The chain combines TRBV12-5 with TRBJ2-3, with D possibly TRBD2 on 6 matching bases. CDR1 and CDR2 (germline): LGHNT, FRNRAP. CDR3 length equals 15 residues. Deletions cut 3 bases from V and 2 bases from J, with 12 bases between. CDR3 region: CASGFGTPDTDTQYF. The CDR3 coding sequence is TGTGCTAGTGGTTTCGGGACTCCGGACACAGATACGCAGTATTTT.

The chain is built from TRBV14 and TRBJ1-2, with 8 bases matching TRBD1. The germline gives CDR1 SGHDN, CDR2 FVKESK. Unmatched junction bases numbered 3, after V lost 4 bases and J lost 8 bases. CDR3 length: 12 amino acids. The CDR3 is CASSRTGSGYTF. For the CDR3, the DNA is TGTGCCAGCAGCCGGACAGGGTCCGGCTACACCTTC. The full variable domain, completed using reference TRBV14 and TRBJ1-2, is EAGVTQFPSHSVIEKGQTVTLRCDPISGHDNLYWYRRVMGKEIKFLLHFVKESKQDESGMPNNRFLAERTGGTYSTLKVQPAELEDSGVYFCASSRTGSGYTFGSGTRLTVV.